The sequence of this T cell receptor (beta chain) was determined in a study of T cells in Graves' hyperthyroidism and ophthalmopathy. This clonotype was observed many times. Diagnoses were made from clinical symptoms, serum measures (thyroxine and TRAb), thyroid ultrasound and orbital computed tomography. Amplification of TCR beta CDR3 regions was performed using RNA transcripts as template. In the first-round RT-PCR of the TCR CDR3, the HTBI primer set was used. MiXCR, run by TCRdb on the multiplex PCR reads, gives a single entry per CDR3 protein. The sample lists roughly 710,000 distinct CDR3 sequences, around 40% seen once, with less than 35% in the top ten. The source material was blood. The TCR comes from a woman aged 40 to 50 with Graves' hyperthyroidism.

The CDR3 DNA is TGCAGCGTTGAAGTGGTTGGGTTCTACGAGCAGTACTTC. This gives the protein CSVEVVGFYEQYF. This sequence joins TRBV29-1 and TRBJ2-7; D is ambiguous. The CDR3 loop spans 13 amino acids. Trimming removed 1 base at V and 3 bases at J, with 10 bases between. Germline V gene lookup returns CDR1 SQVTM and CDR2 ANQGSEA.